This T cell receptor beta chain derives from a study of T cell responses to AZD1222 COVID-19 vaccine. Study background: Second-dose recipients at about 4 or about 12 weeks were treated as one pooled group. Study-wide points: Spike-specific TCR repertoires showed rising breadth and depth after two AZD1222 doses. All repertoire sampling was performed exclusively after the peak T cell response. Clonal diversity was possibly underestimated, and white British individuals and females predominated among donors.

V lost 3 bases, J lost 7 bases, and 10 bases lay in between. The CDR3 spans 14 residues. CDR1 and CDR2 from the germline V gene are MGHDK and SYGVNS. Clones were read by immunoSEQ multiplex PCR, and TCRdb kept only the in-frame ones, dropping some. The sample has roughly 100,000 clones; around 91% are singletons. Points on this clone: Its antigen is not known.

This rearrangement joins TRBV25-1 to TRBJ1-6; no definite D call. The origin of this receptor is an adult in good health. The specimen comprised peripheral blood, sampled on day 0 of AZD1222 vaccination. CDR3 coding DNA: TGTGCCAGCAGTGATCCCGGATCCAATTCACCCCTCCACTTT. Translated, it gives CASSDPGSNSPLHF. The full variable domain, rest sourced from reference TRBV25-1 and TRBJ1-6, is EADIYQTPRYLVIGTGKKITLECSQTMGHDKMYWYQQDPGMELHLIHYSYGVNSTEKGDLSSESTVSRIRTEHFPLTLESARPSHTSQYLCASSDPGSNSPLHFGNGTRLTVT.